Detailed here is one TCR beta chain. The CDR3 runs 14 residues. CDR1 and CDR2 from the germline V gene are SGHTA and FQGTGA. After removal of 5 bases from V and 2 bases from J, the junction contained 6 bases not matched to a gene. Profiling relied on immunoSEQ multiplex PCR, and the TCRdb table lists in-frame clones only, not all of them. The sample lists hundreds of thousands of clones; about three quarters were seen once. This sample stems from a study of shared clonotypes between healthy human individuals. Sequencing was performed on memory CD4+ T cells sorted from blood. Indicated subset: CD45RA-negative fraction. The chain uses TRBV7-3 and TRBJ2-7, with TRBD2 matching 7 bases. This sequence originates from a woman under 40 in good health. CDR3 region: CASSQSGTTYEQYF. The CDR3 DNA follows: TGTGCCAGCAGCCAAAGCGGGACGACCTACGAGCAGTACTTC.